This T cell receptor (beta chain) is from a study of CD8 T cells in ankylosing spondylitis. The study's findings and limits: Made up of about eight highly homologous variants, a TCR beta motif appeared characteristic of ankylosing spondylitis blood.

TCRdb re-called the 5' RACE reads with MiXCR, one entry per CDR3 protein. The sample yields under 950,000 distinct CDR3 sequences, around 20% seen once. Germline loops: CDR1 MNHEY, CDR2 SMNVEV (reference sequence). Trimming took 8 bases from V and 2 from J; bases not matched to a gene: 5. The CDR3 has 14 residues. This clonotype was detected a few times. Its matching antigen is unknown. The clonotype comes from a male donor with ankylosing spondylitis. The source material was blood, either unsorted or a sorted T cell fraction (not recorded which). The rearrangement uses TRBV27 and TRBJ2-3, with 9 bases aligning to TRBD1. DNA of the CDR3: TGTGCCAGCGTCCGGGACAGGGACACAGATACGCAGTATTTT. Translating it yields CASVRDRDTDTQYF.